Below are 9 T cell receptor beta chains sequenced from a single sample in a study of blood T cell repertoires in COVID-19. Assay used: immunoSEQ multiplex PCR; TCRdb lists only in-frame clones, some missing. Of fewer than 200,000 clones listed, about nine tenths are singletons. Material for sequencing was peripheral blood. The source is a man aged 25 to 40 with COVID-19, enrolled during active disease.

The chain has TRBV3-1 (or the pseudogene TRBV3-2) and TRBJ2-1, with 11 bases identical to TRBD2. Germline lookup yields CDR1 LGHDT and CDR2 YNNKEL (reference sequence). V gave up 11 bases and J gave up 9 bases; unmatched junction bases: 21. This CDR3 contains 17 residues. CDR3 sequence: CAWSVGSGRDGQREQFF. The DNA for the CDR3 is TGTGCCTGGTCAGTGGGTAGCGGGAGGGATGGACAACGTGAGCAGTTCTTC.

The table lists this clone with a count of one. The rearrangement joins TRBV9 to TRBJ2-2; maybe TRBD2 (6 bases). Trimming pared 4 bases from V and 7 bases from J, leaving 11 bases between. The CDR3 is 13 amino acids. Germline V gene sequence: CDR1 SGDLS, CDR2 YYNGEE. Written as DNA, the CDR3 is TGTGCCAGCAGCTTCGGAGGGGACGGGGAGCTGTTTTTT. Its protein is CASSFGGDGELFF.

The rearrangement uses TRBV10-1 and TRBJ2-7, with TRBD1 matching 8 bases. With 2 bases clipped from V and 1 base from J, the junction kept 13 bases outside the gene matches. In germline, CDR1 is WNHNN, CDR2 SYGVQD (reference sequence). CDR3 size: 18 residues. CDR3 sequence: CASSEPRQGKSLSYEQYF. The CDR3 DNA follows: TGCGCCAGCAGTGAGCCCCGACAGGGGAAATCCCTATCCTACGAGCAGTACTTC.

In DNA, the CDR3 is TGTGCCAGCAGCCTCCCGGGACAGATCACAGATACGCAGTATTTT. It encodes CASSLPGQITDTQYF. This chain connects TRBV3-1 (or the pseudogene TRBV3-2) to TRBJ2-3, with 7 positions matching TRBD1. Trimming cost V 4 bases and J 2 bases; bases outside gene matches: 6. This CDR3 has 15 amino acids. Germline CDR1 LGHDT, CDR2 YNNKEL (reference sequence).

V usage is TRBV6-2 or TRBV6-3 and J usage is TRBJ2-7; 7 bases match TRBD1. The CDR3 runs to 15 residues. The V gene's germline CDR1 is MNHEY and CDR2 SVGEGT. The J segment lost 9 bases and the V segment lost 2 bases, leaving 13 bases of the junction unmatched. CDR3 bases: TGTGCCAGCAGTTACAATTGGGACAGCTCTCCGGGGCAGTACTTC. Encoded protein: CASSYNWDSSPGQYF.

This clone was detected once. The chain uses TRBV4-1 and TRBJ2-7; perhaps TRBD1 as D (6 bases). CDR1 and CDR2 (germline): MGHRA, YSYEKL. This CDR3 comprises 14 residues. V lost 5 bases and J lost 0, with 11 bases in between. The CDR3 nucleotides read TGCGCCAGCAGCAAACGGACAGACTCCTACGAGCAGTACTTC. Protein product: CASSKRTDSYEQYF.

The chain links TRBV5-6 to TRBJ1-2; D not certain. V was shortened by 2 bases and J by 5 bases, with 4 bases between the two germline ends. CDR1 and CDR2 from the germline V gene are SGHDT and YYEEEE. This CDR3 is built from 11 residues. The CDR3 region has the DNA TGTGCCAGCAGCTTTATGTATGGCTACACCTTC. Its translation is CASSFMYGYTF.

In its sample, this clone was seen once. V usage is TRBV18 and J usage is TRBJ1-6, with TRBD1 as a possible D gene (5 bases). Germline values: CDR1 KGHSH, CDR2 LQKENI. V was shortened by 0 bases and J by 10 bases, with 13 bases between the two germline ends. The CDR3 sequence is 15 residues long. The DNA for the CDR3 is TGTGCCAGCTCACCACCACGGCAGGGTAGCTCACCCCTCCACTTT. Translation: CASSPPRQGSSPLHF.

This rearrangement joins TRBV4-2 to TRBJ2-7; tentatively, D is TRBD1 (6 bases). The V and J ends lost 1 base and 2 bases respectively, with 12 bases between them. CDR3 length: 15 residues. CDR1 LGHNA and CDR2 YNFKEQ come from the germline V gene. The CDR3 sequence is CASSQVGQSAYEQYF. The CDR3, as DNA: TGTGCCAGCAGCCAAGTTGGACAGAGCGCCTACGAGCAGTACTTC.